One sample yielded the 29 T cell receptor beta chains listed below, sequenced in a study of blood T cell repertoires in COVID-19. Some clones are missing from TCRdb's copy, which holds only in-frame ones; the method was immunoSEQ multiplex PCR. The sample shows 160,000 or so clones, roughly 90% of them seen only once. Material for sequencing was peripheral blood. These receptors all come from a man in his 60s with acute or convalescent COVID-19.

This chain connects TRBV19 to TRBJ1-6; 8 nucleotides align to TRBD1. From germline, CDR1 is LNHDA and CDR2 SQIVND (reference sequence). The CDR3 sequence is 14 residues long. Unmatched junction bases numbered 8, after V lost 7 bases and J lost 9 bases. CDR3 bases: TGTGCCAGTACCAAAGGACAGGGCAGTTCACCCCTCCACTTT. Its translation: CASTKGQGSSPLHF.

The chain recombines TRBV5-6 with TRBJ2-7; D perhaps matches TRBD1 (6 bases). Looked up from germline, CDR1 is SGHDT and CDR2 is YYEEEE. V lost 3 bases, J lost 0 bases, and 10 bases lay in between. The CDR3 is 14 residues long. The CDR3 region has the DNA TGTGCCAGCAGCTCCAGGGGCCTCTCCTACGAGCAGTACTTC. Translating gives CASSSRGLSYEQYF.

This rearrangement joins TRBV30 to TRBJ1-2, with 7 nucleotides matching TRBD1. The V segment lost 4 bases and the J segment 8 bases; nucleotides outside the gene matches: 13. The CDR3 covers 14 residues. Germline V gene sequence: CDR1 GTSNPN, CDR2 SVGIG (reference sequence). Here the CDR3 DNA reads TGTGCCTGGACTTTCACTGACAGGGTTAAGGGCTACACCTTC. Protein: CAWTFTDRVKGYTF.

The chain has TRBV19 and TRBJ1-2; D may be TRBD1 (5 bases). CDR1 and CDR2 from the germline V gene are LNHDA and SQIVND (reference sequence). This CDR3 has 12 residues. Trimming pared 4 bases from V and 6 bases from J, leaving 9 bases between. CDR3 residues: CASSTLRDGYTF. CDR3 sequence (DNA): TGTGCCAGTAGTACCCTCAGGGATGGCTACACCTTC.

The CDR3 loop is CSVSGGGEETQYF. As DNA, the CDR3 is TGCAGCGTCTCGGGCGGGGGGGAAGAGACCCAGTACTTC. V and J are TRBV29-1 and TRBJ2-5; 9 nucleotides agree with TRBD2. The CDR3 totals 13 residues. V lost 6 bases and J lost 3; bases outside the gene matches: 5. The germline gives CDR1 SQVTM, CDR2 ANQGSEA.

This clone is a singleton in its sample. This chain joins TRBV2 and TRBJ1-1, with a possible D match to TRBD1 (5 bases). From germline, CDR1 is SNHLY and CDR2 FYNNEI. The V end lost 5 bases, the J end lost 1 base, and 8 bases lay between the germline ends. The CDR3 runs 13 residues. CDR3 amino acids: CASSSDRNTEAFF. CDR3 DNA sequence: TGTGCCAGCAGTTCCGACAGGAACACTGAAGCTTTCTTT.

The rearrangement joins TRBV5-1 to TRBJ2-2; D is perhaps TRBD1 (5 bases). V lost 5 bases to trimming and J lost 0 bases, with 11 bases between them. CDR1 is SGHRS and CDR2 is YFSETQ in the germline V gene. The CDR3 extends over 15 amino acids. The CDR3 nucleotides read TGCGCCAGCAGATCCCCAGGGTCGAACACCGGGGAGCTGTTTTTT. The encoded protein is CASRSPGSNTGELFF.

The rearrangement joins TRBV7-9 to TRBJ2-6, with 7 bases fitting TRBD1. Germline V gives CDR1 SEHNR, CDR2 FQNEAQ (reference sequence). V lost 4 bases to trimming and J lost 2 bases; unmatched junction nucleotides: 5. The CDR3 length is 16 residues. The CDR3 DNA follows: TGTGCCAGCAGCTCGAGAGGGGGCGCTGGGGCCAACGTCCTGACTTTC. Translating it yields CASSSRGGAGANVLTF.

V usage is TRBV6-5 and J usage is TRBJ1-6, with D tentatively TRBD1 (6 bases). The CDR3 contains 15 residues. Germline CDR1 and CDR2: MNHEY and SVGAGI. Between the trimmed V and J ends, which lost 7 bases and 7 bases, there was a span of 17 bases. CDR3 coding DNA: TGTGCCAGCAAATTAGACAGGCCAACCAATTCACCCCTCCACTTT. Translating gives CASKLDRPTNSPLHF.

V and J are TRBV5-1 and TRBJ1-2; 8 positions agree with TRBD1. The V gene's germline CDR1 is SGHRS and CDR2 YFSETQ. J gave up 4 bases and V 4 bases, and 9 bases lay outside the gene matches. The CDR3 has 15 amino acids. The CDR3 loop reads CASSAGVDRAYGYTF. The CDR3 nucleotides are TGCGCCAGCAGCGCAGGAGTGGACAGGGCCTATGGCTACACCTTC.

The chain uses TRBV4-3 and TRBJ2-7, with a weak D call TRBD2 (5 bases). V was cut by 0 bases and J by 6 bases, with 12 bases left in between. In germline, CDR1 is LGHNA, CDR2 YSLEER. The CDR3 extends over 14 amino acids. The CDR3 spells CASSQDRPGVEQYF. The CDR3, as DNA: TGCGCCAGCAGCCAAGACAGACCCGGGGTCGAGCAGTACTTC.

In its sample, this clone was seen once. The J gene is TRBJ1-2, the V gene TRBV4-2; D is possibly TRBD1 (6 bases). This CDR3 is built from 14 residues. Germline loops: CDR1 LGHNA, CDR2 YNFKEQ. Trimming stripped 7 bases from V and 3 bases from J, with 15 bases between. The CDR3 region has the DNA TGTGCCAGCACCCCTCTAAGACAGGACTATGGCTACACCTTC. It translates to CASTPLRQDYGYTF.

The chain recombines TRBV7-2 with TRBJ1-2; D not resolved. V was shortened by 1 base and J by 3 bases, with 6 bases between the two germline ends. The germline CDR1 and CDR2 sequences are SGHTA and FQGNSA. CDR3 length: 13 residues. CDR3 in amino acids: CASSLDRDYGYTF. DNA for the CDR3: TGTGCCAGCAGCTTAGACAGAGACTATGGCTACACCTTC.

This chain connects TRBV11-2 to TRBJ2-2, with 8 bases that match TRBD2. CDR1 is SGHAT, CDR2 FQNNGV, per germline. Trimming at V came to 2 bases and at J to 1 base, leaving 3 bases not matched to a gene. The length of the CDR3 is 16 residues. CDR3 nucleotides: TGTGCCAGCAGCTTATTGGCGGGGGGGAACACCGGGGAGCTGTTTTTT. Translated, it gives CASSLLAGGNTGELFF.

On this clone: The same CDR3 arises from other DNA sequences in this sample as well. The chain employs TRBV7-2 and TRBJ1-5, with a possible D match to TRBD1 (6 bases). The V end was cut by 1 base, the J end by 0 bases, with 10 bases between. The CDR3 runs 16 residues. The germline V gene encodes CDR1 SGHTA and CDR2 FQGNSA. The CDR3 bases are TGTGCCAGCAGCTTAGGGACAGCTTATAGCAATCAGCCCCAGCATTTT. Residues: CASSLGTAYSNQPQHF.

This clone was seen only a few times. The V gene is TRBV27, the J gene TRBJ2-3; TRBD1 matches 8 bases. Germline-derived CDR1 and CDR2 are MNHEY and SMNVEV (reference sequence). Trimming removed 2 bases from V and 6 bases from J; junction bases left unmatched: 4. The CDR3 spans 14 residues. The chain's CDR3 is CASSLQGARDTQYF. CDR3 in DNA: TGTGCCAGCAGTTTACAGGGGGCGCGTGATACGCAGTATTTT.

The chain employs TRBV5-1 and TRBJ1-3; 7 bases align to TRBD1. Trimming cost V 0 bases and J 0 bases; bases outside gene matches: 6. Germline loops: CDR1 SGHRS, CDR2 YFSETQ. The CDR3 loop spans 17 amino acids. DNA for the CDR3: TGCGCCAGCAGCTTGGTAGGGACAGCGACCTCTGGAAACACCATATATTTT. Translating gives CASSLVGTATSGNTIYF.

This clone occurred once. This sequence joins TRBV2 and TRBJ2-3, with D perhaps matching TRBD2 (5 bases). The CDR3 consists of 16 residues. Germline CDR1 SNHLY, CDR2 FYNNEI. V was shortened by 6 bases and J by 2 bases, with 18 bases between the two germline ends. CDR3 amino acids: CASRARARFNTDTQYF. Written as DNA, the CDR3 is TGTGCCAGCAGGGCGCGGGCCCGTTTCAACACAGATACGCAGTATTTT.

Note on this clone: Other DNA sequences in the sample encode the same CDR3. The chain uses TRBV5-1 and TRBJ2-2; 8 bases agree with TRBD2. This CDR3 contains 15 residues. Germline values: CDR1 SGHRS, CDR2 YFSETQ. J gave up 11 bases and V 1 base, and 10 bases lay outside the gene matches. CDR3 sequence reads: CASSLSGTSAGELFF. Written as DNA, the CDR3 is TGCGCCAGCAGCTTGTCCGGGACTAGTGCTGGCGAGCTGTTTTTT.

V gene TRBV9 combines with J gene TRBJ2-3; 14 nucleotides align to TRBD2. V was pared by 5 bases and J by 4 bases, with 6 bases of the junction left unmatched. Germline V gene lookup returns CDR1 SGDLS and CDR2 YYNGEE. This CDR3 region has 16 residues. CDR3 in DNA: TGTGCCAGCAGGACTGGGACTAGCGGGGGCGCAGATACGCAGTATTTT. Translating it yields CASRTGTSGGADTQYF.

The CDR3 coding sequence is TGCGCCAGGAAACTCCAAACAAGAGGCCCTGGAAACACCATATATTTT. It codes for CARKLQTRGPGNTIYF. The chain joins TRBV10-1 to TRBJ1-3; D gene uncertain. V was pared by 9 bases and J by 2 bases, with 20 bases between. The CDR3 consists of 16 residues. Germline V lookup: CDR1 WNHNN, CDR2 SYGVQD (reference sequence).

The rearrangement links TRBV2 to TRBJ2-4, with a weak D call TRBD1 (6 bases). The V gene lost 5 bases and the J gene lost 3 bases, with 17 bases spanning the gap. The germline CDR1 and CDR2 sequences are SNHLY and FYNNEI. CDR3 length: 16 residues. Written as DNA, the CDR3 is TGTGCCAGCAGTTTCGTCGACAGGAAGAGCAAAAACATTCAGTACTTC. Amino acids: CASSFVDRKSKNIQYF.

The chain links TRBV5-1 to TRBJ2-7, with 12 nucleotides matching TRBD2. This CDR3 is built from 17 residues. The V gene end was trimmed by 0 bases and the J gene end by 1 base; junction bases not matched to a gene: 5. Germline V gives CDR1 SGHRS, CDR2 YFSETQ. CDR3 in DNA: TGCGCCAGCAGCTTGGCACTAGCGGGGGGTGGGTCCTACGAGCAGTACTTC. It specifies CASSLALAGGGSYEQYF.

CDR3 amino acids: CASSPLGLASDTQYF. The CDR3 region has the DNA TGCGCCAGCAGCCCATTAGGTCTAGCCTCAGATACGCAGTATTTT. The chain has TRBV4-1 and TRBJ2-3; D is possibly TRBD2 (5 bases). CDR3 length equals 15 residues. Trimming stripped 4 bases from V and 4 bases from J, with 15 bases between. In germline, CDR1 is MGHRA, CDR2 YSYEKL.

This CDR3 is CASSLAAGGSGTGELFF. In nucleotides, the CDR3 is TGTGCCAGCAGCTTGGCGGCGGGGGGATCAGGCACCGGGGAGCTGTTTTTT. The J gene is TRBJ2-2, the V gene TRBV5-5, with 8 bases lining up with TRBD2. Germline V gene lookup returns CDR1 SGHKS and CDR2 YYEKEE (reference sequence). The CDR3 is 17 amino acids. Trimming took 0 bases from V and 4 from J; bases not matched to a gene: 8.

This clone was seen a single time. The genes are TRBV12-1 and TRBJ2-7; TRBD2 was called by the table and not checked on the DNA. TRBV12-1 is an annotated pseudogene. The CDR3 has 18 amino acids. This CDR3 reads CASSFADGLAGGRSKQYF. CDR3 sequence (DNA): TGTGCCAGCAGCTTTGCAGACGGACTAGCGGGGGGGCGATCTAAGCAGTACTTC.

This rearrangement joins TRBV9 to TRBJ2-3; 14 bases align to TRBD2. Losses at the gene ends were 3 bases for V and 6 bases for J; bases not matched to a gene: 6. Germline CDR1 is SGDLS and CDR2 is YYNGEE. The length of the CDR3 is 16 residues. The CDR3 loop is CASSGRLAGGPDTQYF. The CDR3 DNA follows: TGTGCCAGCAGCGGCCGACTAGCGGGGGGGCCGGATACGCAGTATTTT. The entire variable domain, with the rest obtained from reference TRBV9 and TRBJ2-3, is as follows: DSGVTQTPKHLITATGQRVTLRCSPRSGDLSVYWYQQSLDQGLQFLIQYYNGEERAKGNILERFSAQQFPDLHSELNLSSLELGDSALYFCASSGRLAGGPDTQYFGPGTRLTVL.

The chain carries TRBV6-1 and TRBJ2-3, with a tentative D call TRBD1 (6 bases). Trimming took 3 bases from V and 5 from J, leaving 12 bases between them. This CDR3 comprises 14 residues. Looked up from germline, CDR1 is MNHNS and CDR2 is SASEGT. The CDR3 region has the DNA TGTGCCAGCAGTGATTTGCAGGGGATAGATACGCAGTATTTT. Its translation is CASSDLQGIDTQYF.

Here the CDR3 reads CASSLPDRENEQFF. For the CDR3, the DNA is TGTGCCAGCTCACTTCCGGACAGGGAGAATGAGCAGTTCTTC. The V call is TRBV18, the J call TRBJ2-1, with TRBD1 matching over 8 bases. CDR3 length: 14 amino acids. V dropped 4 bases and J dropped 7; count of bases not matched to a gene: 6. In germline, CDR1 is KGHSH, CDR2 LQKENI.